Each of the 23 T cell receptor beta chains below was sequenced from the same sample in a study of control samples from healthy donors and cancer patients. Using immunoSEQ multiplex PCR, the repertoire was profiled, and TCRdb retains in-frame clones only, with some absent. The table shows 200,000 or so clones, with 90% to 95% occurring only once. The sequencing sample was made of blood. These receptors all stem from a man aged 50 or older in good health.

This sequence joins TRBV7-9 and TRBJ1-1; weak D call: TRBD1 (5 bases). Trimming left V 6 bases short and J 6 bases short, with 17 bases between. Germline CDR1 is SEHNR and CDR2 is FQNEAQ (reference sequence). This CDR3 contains 14 residues. The CDR3 bases are TGTGCCAGCAGTCCCTCCGGGACGGAGGCTGAAGCTTTCTTT. It specifies CASSPSGTEAEAFF. Drawing the rest from reference TRBV7-9 and TRBJ1-1, the complete variable domain is DTGVSQNPRHKITKRGQNVTFRCDPISEHNRLYWYRQTLGQGPEFLTYFQNEAQLEKSRLLSDRFSAERPKGSFSTLEIQRTEQGDSAMYLCASSPSGTEAEAFFGQGTRLTVV.

The V and J genes are TRBV3-1 (or the pseudogene TRBV3-2) and TRBJ2-1; D is possibly TRBD2 (7 bases). The CDR3 consists of 16 residues. Germline assignment: CDR1 LGHDT and CDR2 YNNKEL (reference sequence). Trimming cost V 1 base and J 8 bases, with 18 bases left between them. In DNA form, the CDR3 reads TGTGCCAGCAGCCAAGCCGGTAGGGGGGGCCGTGATGAGCAGTTCTTC. Protein product: CASSQAGRGGRDEQFF.

This clone appeared once. The chain has TRBV7-2 and TRBJ1-5; D call uncertain. The V end was cut by 1 base, the J end by 4 bases, with 14 bases between. CDR3 size: 16 residues. Looked up from germline, CDR1 is SGHTA and CDR2 is FQGNSA. This CDR3 is CASSLGVSSRNQPQHF. The CDR3 DNA sequence: TGTGCCAGCAGCTTAGGCGTCAGCTCCCGAAATCAGCCCCAGCATTTT.

V is TRBV10-1 and J is TRBJ2-1; TRBD2 aligns across 15 bases. With V trimmed by 7 bases and J by 6 bases, 4 bases remained unmatched. The CDR3 has 15 residues. Germline CDR1 reads WNHNN; CDR2 reads SYGVQD (reference sequence). The CDR3 here is CASTGTSGGRNEQFF. Here the CDR3 DNA reads TGCGCCAGCACAGGGACTAGCGGGGGGCGCAATGAGCAGTTCTTC.

The chain employs TRBV6-2 or TRBV6-3 and TRBJ1-4; D gene ambiguous. This CDR3 comprises 17 residues. The V end lost 2 bases, the J end lost 0 bases, and 13 bases lay between the germline ends. Germline loops: CDR1 MNHEY, CDR2 SVGEGT. Here the CDR3 reads CASSYTVFRTTNEKLFF. DNA for the CDR3: TGTGCCAGCAGTTACACCGTGTTCAGGACAACTAATGAAAAACTGTTTTTT.

The chain is built from TRBV6-2 or TRBV6-3 and TRBJ2-1; D tentatively reads TRBD1 or TRBD2 (5 bases each). The V end was cut by 0 bases, the J end by 6 bases, with 12 bases between. There are 15 residues in the CDR3. CDR1 MNHEY and CDR2 SVGEGT come from the germline V gene. The chain's CDR3 is CASSYSGVRFNEQFF. For the CDR3, the DNA is TGTGCCAGCAGTTACTCGGGGGTCCGATTCAATGAGCAGTTCTTC.

The chain has TRBV24-1 and TRBJ2-7; no definite D call. The CDR3 sequence is 11 residues long. The V end lost 8 bases, the J end lost 4 bases, and 8 bases lay between the germline ends. In germline, CDR1 is KGHDR, CDR2 SFDVKD. The CDR3 spells CATTDGYEQYF. CDR3 in DNA: TGTGCCACCACCGACGGTTACGAGCAGTACTTC.

The V and J genes are TRBV5-1 and TRBJ2-6; D is perhaps TRBD1 or TRBD2 (5 bases each). Trimming took 3 bases from V and 6 from J, leaving 10 bases between them. The CDR3 is made up of 14 amino acids. Germline V lookup: CDR1 SGHRS, CDR2 YFSETQ. The CDR3 loop reads CASSSPGTANVLTF. CDR3 nucleotide sequence: TGCGCCAGCAGCTCCCCAGGGACGGCCAACGTCCTGACTTTC.

This sequence joins TRBV11-3 and TRBJ2-1; 7 bases match TRBD2. CDR1 is SGHNT, CDR2 YENEEA, per germline. The J segment lost 12 bases and the V segment lost 5 bases, leaving 16 bases of the junction unmatched. The CDR3 loop spans 15 amino acids. The CDR3 coding sequence is TGTGCCAGCAGCCTTCGATCTAGCGGCCAAGTCGTGCAGTTCTTC. It yields the protein CASSLRSSGQVVQFF.

This clone appeared a single time. The rearrangement links TRBV5-1 to TRBJ2-7; D is unclear. V lost 0 bases and J 6 bases, leaving 13 bases between the germline ends. The germline V gene encodes CDR1 SGHRS and CDR2 YFSETQ. CDR3 length: 14 amino acids. This chain's CDR3 is CASSLARQSSEQYF. The DNA of the CDR3 is TGCGCCAGCAGCTTGGCCCGGCAGTCGAGCGAGCAGTACTTC.

The chain links TRBV24-1 to TRBJ2-3; 8 positions agree with TRBD2. J was trimmed by 2 bases and V by 4 bases; bases with no gene match: 13. Germline CDR1 and CDR2: KGHDR and SFDVKD. The CDR3 totals 18 residues. CDR3 in amino acids: CATSDPGGSGVNTDTQYF. The CDR3 DNA sequence: TGTGCCACCAGTGACCCCGGTGGTAGCGGGGTCAACACAGATACGCAGTATTTT.

This clone has only one observation. The J gene is TRBJ1-2, the V gene TRBV4-2; 9 bases agree with TRBD1. From germline, CDR1 is LGHNA and CDR2 YNFKEQ. V gave up 4 bases and J gave up 6 bases; unmatched junction bases: 9. This CDR3 is 15 amino acids long. CDR3 protein: CASSRPGQGVNGYTF. The CDR3 region has the DNA TGTGCCAGCAGCCGACCGGGACAGGGTGTTAATGGCTACACCTTC.

This clone is a singleton in its sample. V and J are TRBV29-1 and TRBJ2-2; tentatively, D is TRBD1 or TRBD2 (5 bases each). Germline V gives CDR1 SQVTM, CDR2 ANQGSEA. The CDR3 has 16 residues. V gave up 0 bases and J gave up 0 bases, with 11 bases separating them. The CDR3 region has the DNA TGCAGCGTTGAAGATCGAGGGGCCTCGAACACCGGGGAGCTGTTTTTT. It is translated as CSVEDRGASNTGELFF.

This clone was found once. The chain employs TRBV25-1 and TRBJ2-1, with 10 bases aligning to TRBD1. Germline assignment: CDR1 MGHDK and CDR2 SYGVNS. This CDR3 comprises 14 residues. Unmatched junction bases numbered 2, after V lost 6 bases and J lost 3 bases. CDR3 protein: CASSRTGGYNEQFF. The CDR3 region has the DNA TGTGCCAGCAGCAGGACAGGGGGCTACAATGAGCAGTTCTTC.

The V call is TRBV19, the J call TRBJ2-6; no clear D. CDR3 size: 15 residues. Germline V gene sequence: CDR1 LNHDA, CDR2 SQIVND (reference sequence). The V gene lost 1 base and the J gene lost 0 bases, with 4 bases spanning the gap. The CDR3 DNA reads TGTGCCAGTAGTATAGGCCCCTCTGGGGCCAACGTCCTGACTTTC. Its protein product is CASSIGPSGANVLTF. Supplemented by reference TRBV19 and TRBJ2-6, the full variable domain reads DGGITQSPKYLFRKEGQNVTLSCEQNLNHDAMYWYRQDPGQGLRLIYYSQIVNDFQKGDIAEGYSVSREKKESFPLTVTSAQKNPTAFYLCASSIGPSGANVLTFGAGSRLTVL.

Points on this clone: At one end, the junction sequence differs from germline, possibly due to a read error. V and J are TRBV3-1 (or the pseudogene TRBV3-2) and TRBJ1-5, with D perhaps matching TRBD1 (6 bases). Per the germline V gene, CDR1 is LGHDT and CDR2 is YNNKEL (reference sequence). The CDR3 extends over 12 amino acids. The CDR3 sequence: CASSQEGGGQNF. The DNA for the CDR3 is TGTGCCAGCAGCCAAGAAGGGGGGGGTCAAAATTTT.

The chain joins TRBV4-1 to TRBJ2-1, with TRBD1 matching over 9 bases. V was pared by 8 bases and J by 6 bases, with 20 bases of the junction left unmatched. This CDR3 spans 18 amino acids. CDR1 MGHRA and CDR2 YSYEKL come from the germline V gene. The DNA for the CDR3 is TGCGCCAGCGGCGAATGGAGATCCGGGACAGGGAGGGTCAATGAGCAGTTCTTC. This encodes CASGEWRSGTGRVNEQFF.

The chain recombines TRBV5-1 with TRBJ2-1; 7 bases are shared with TRBD1. CDR1 is SGHRS, CDR2 YFSETQ, per germline. The ends lost 0 bases at V and 3 bases at J; junction bases unmatched: 3. This CDR3 has 15 amino acids. The CDR3 spells CASSLEDRNYNEQFF. Here the CDR3 DNA reads TGCGCCAGCAGCTTGGAGGACAGGAACTACAATGAGCAGTTCTTC.

The chain combines TRBV19 with TRBJ1-5; D is undetermined. Germline values: CDR1 LNHDA, CDR2 SQIVND (reference sequence). Trimming pared 7 bases from V and 0 bases from J, leaving 7 bases between. There are 13 residues in the CDR3. The CDR3: CASKENSNQPQHF. CDR3 nucleotides: TGTGCCAGTAAGGAAAATAGCAATCAGCCCCAGCATTTT.

The chain employs TRBV5-4 and TRBJ2-6; maybe TRBD1 (5 bases). V lost 0 bases and J 2 bases, leaving 6 bases between the germline ends. The CDR3 contains 15 residues. Germline CDR1 is SGHNT and CDR2 is YYREEE (reference sequence). CDR3 sequence (DNA): TGTGCCAGCAGCTTGGTAGGGGCTGGGGCCAACGTCCTGACTTTC. Its protein is CASSLVGAGANVLTF.

The V call is TRBV7-9, the J call TRBJ2-5; D is possibly TRBD1 (6 bases). The V gene's germline CDR1 is SEHNR and CDR2 FQNEAQ (reference sequence). This CDR3 has 18 amino acids. Trimming pared 1 base from V and 5 bases from J, leaving 23 bases between. The CDR3, as DNA: TGTGCCAGCAGCTTAGTTTGGATTAAAACAGGGTATGGCGAGACCCAGTACTTC. Its translation: CASSLVWIKTGYGETQYF.

The chain combines TRBV7-9 with TRBJ2-3; D tentatively fits TRBD1 or TRBD2 (5 bases each). The length of the CDR3 is 15 residues. V lost 5 bases and J lost 3, with 15 bases in between. Germline loops: CDR1 SEHNR, CDR2 FQNEAQ (reference sequence). The CDR3 bases are TGTGCCAGCAGCCCCGGGGCAGTAAGTACAGATACGCAGTATTTT. Its protein is CASSPGAVSTDTQYF.

The J gene is TRBJ1-2, the V gene TRBV28; 8 bases map to TRBD1. This CDR3 has 15 residues. CDR1 and CDR2 (germline): MDHEN, SYDVKM. V lost 4 bases to trimming and J lost 5 bases; unmatched junction nucleotides: 9. CDR3 sequence: CASSSKSGGEYGYTF. In DNA, the CDR3 is TGTGCCAGCAGTTCTAAATCAGGGGGCGAGTATGGCTACACCTTC.